Presented here are 7 T cell receptor beta chains from one specimen sequenced in a study of human T cells and chemical hapten exposure. Documented time point: patch test 2, 6 weeks after DPC sensitization. Described treatment: therapeutic diphenylcyclopropenone sensitization with weekly scalp DPC. MiXCR, run by TCRdb on the RACE reads, gives a single entry per CDR3 protein. The data show about 70,000 distinct CDR3 sequences, 8.5% seen once. Source: whole blood, taken in connection with sensitization to the hapten diphenylcyclopropenone (DPC). These receptors came from a woman aged 50 to 65 with alopecia areata. Some clones in this sample may be carry-over from other donors' samples.

Many counts were recorded for this clonotype. This rearrangement joins TRBV27 to TRBJ1-6, with D tentatively TRBD1 (5 bases). Germline V gene sequence: CDR1 MNHEY, CDR2 SMNVEV (reference sequence). CDR3 length equals 14 residues. The V end was cut by 6 bases, the J end by 3 bases, with 9 bases between. The CDR3 is CASRGVGYNSPLHF. DNA for the CDR3: TGTGCCAGCAGGGGGGTCGGCTATAATTCACCCCTCCACTTT.

This sequence joins TRBV6-2 or TRBV6-3 and TRBJ2-2, with D unclear. Germline V gene sequence: CDR1 MNHEY, CDR2 SVGEGT. Trimming shortened V by 2 bases and J by 6 bases, and 16 bases separated the two germline ends. This CDR3 contains 16 residues. This CDR3 is CASSYTSSEIPGELFF. CDR3 DNA: TGTGCCAGCAGTTACACGAGCTCCGAGATCCCCGGGGAGCTGTTTTTT.

This CDR3 is CARGIRGFREKLFF. CDR3 nucleotides: TGTGCCAGGGGGATCAGGGGGTTCAGGGAAAAACTGTTTTTT. The chain couples TRBV15 to TRBJ1-4, with 7 bases matching TRBD1. There are 14 residues in the CDR3. Trimming removed 10 bases from V and 8 bases from J; junction bases left unmatched: 13. Germline loops: CDR1 LNHNV, CDR2 YYDKDF (reference sequence).

This clonotype was counted ten times or more. The rearrangement uses TRBV20-1 and TRBJ2-7; TRBD2 agrees at 8 bases. V lost 2 bases, J lost 4 bases, and 7 bases stayed unmatched. CDR1 is DFQATT, CDR2 SNEGSKA, per germline (reference sequence). The CDR3 is 14 amino acids. In DNA form, the CDR3 reads TGCAGTGCTAGAACCGTGCGCGGGGGGTACGAGCAGTACTTC. It encodes CSARTVRGGYEQYF.

This clonotype was seen many times. The chain employs TRBV14 and TRBJ1-1; the D gene is possibly TRBD1 (5 bases). Germline-derived CDR1 and CDR2 are SGHDN and FVKESK. This CDR3 contains 13 residues. The ends were cut back, 4 bases at V and 10 bases at J, with 16 bases in the middle. The CDR3 loop is CASSRYPEGRAFF. The CDR3, as DNA: TGTGCCAGCAGCCGATACCCGGAGGGACGAGCTTTCTTT.

At least ten counts were recorded for this clonotype. V and J are TRBV29-1 and TRBJ2-1, with D possibly TRBD2 on 5 matching bases. This CDR3 region has 11 residues. The germline V and J ends were trimmed by 7 bases and 2 bases, with 6 bases remaining between them. Germline V CDR1 and CDR2: SQVTM, ANQGSEA. CDR3 sequence (DNA): TGCAGCGCGACTACCTACAATGAGCAGTTCTTC. It yields the protein CSATTYNEQFF.

This clonotype was observed a few times. The chain has TRBV29-1 and TRBJ2-1, with no clear D. Germline values: CDR1 SQVTM, CDR2 ANQGSEA. The CDR3 totals 13 residues. The V end was cut by 7 bases, the J end by 8 bases, with 18 bases between. The CDR3 DNA is TGCAGCGCCGGGCCCCGGGCGTCCGATGAGCAGTTCTTC. Translation: CSAGPRASDEQFF.